These 23 T cell receptor beta chains share one sample of origin, sequenced in a study of vaccination effects on CD4 cells after COVID-19. After expansion with viral peptide pools in the ViraFEST assay, antigen-specific CD4+ T cells were sequenced. Subsequent to approximately 11 days of culture, CD4+ T cells were isolated. As their vaccination, participants received two doses of either BNT162b2 or mRNA-1273. Their specific antigens are unknown. Sequencing was performed with immunoSEQ multiplex PCR; in TCRdb, only in-frame clones are kept and a portion is missing. The data contain 15,000 or so clones, roughly 75% of them singletons. The sample in question was CD4+ T cells from PBMCs cultured with HCoV-NL63 spike peptides, obtained after COVID-19 vaccination. These receptors came from a human donor who received a COVID-19 vaccine.

The chain has TRBV4-1 and TRBJ2-1; the D gene is possibly TRBD1 (6 bases). Trimming removed 4 bases from V and 11 bases from J, with 24 bases in between. Germline V gives CDR1 MGHRA, CDR2 YSYEKL. The CDR3 totals 16 residues. The CDR3 reads CASSPIRQDTSPKQFF. The CDR3, as DNA: TGCGCCAGCAGCCCAATCCGACAGGATACTTCTCCGAAGCAGTTCTTC.

The chain employs TRBV9 and TRBJ2-2, with 9 bases identical to TRBD2. Germline trimming cut 0 bases from V and 7 bases from J; bases unmatched to any gene: 7. CDR3 size: 16 residues. The germline V gene has CDR1 SGDLS and CDR2 YYNGEE. The CDR3 region is CASSVVAGATGGELFF. CDR3 nucleotides: TGTGCCAGCAGCGTAGTAGCGGGGGCCACGGGCGGGGAGCTGTTTTTT.

This rearrangement joins TRBV7-3 to TRBJ2-3; D is unresolved. CDR1 SGHTA and CDR2 FQGTGA come from the germline V gene. This CDR3 is built from 16 residues. V lost 5 bases and J 1 base, leaving 16 bases between the germline ends. CDR3 protein: CASSAVGSTRTDTQYF. Written as DNA, the CDR3 is TGTGCCAGCAGCGCCGTTGGCTCGACTCGCACAGATACGCAGTATTTT.

The rearrangement joins TRBV19 to TRBJ2-6; TRBD1 matches 9 bases. The CDR3 loop spans 17 amino acids. Losses at the gene ends were 7 bases for V and 0 bases for J; bases not matched to a gene: 7. CDR1 is LNHDA and CDR2 is SQIVND in the germline V gene (reference sequence). In DNA, the CDR3 is TGTGCCAGTAATCCGGGACAGGGTCTCTCTGGGGCCAACGTCCTGACTTTC. This codes for CASNPGQGLSGANVLTF. Drawing the rest from reference TRBV19 and TRBJ2-6, the complete variable domain is DGGITQSPKYLFRKEGQNVTLSCEQNLNHDAMYWYRQDPGQGLRLIYYSQIVNDFQKGDIAEGYSVSREKKESFPLTVTSAQKNPTAFYLCASNPGQGLSGANVLTFGAGSRLTVL.

This clone was picked up a small number of times. The chain employs TRBV10-3 and TRBJ1-3, with 7 nucleotides matching TRBD1. Germline-derived CDR1 and CDR2 are ENHRY and SYGVKD. The CDR3 loop spans 16 amino acids. The V and J ends lost 6 bases and 0 bases, in that order; junction bases with no gene match: 8. The chain's CDR3 is CAIRIGGKNSGNTIYF. The CDR3 nucleotides are TGTGCCATCAGGATAGGGGGCAAGAACTCTGGAAACACCATATATTTT.

The chain recombines TRBV7-2 with TRBJ1-5; D is perhaps TRBD1 (5 bases). CDR1 and CDR2 (germline): SGHTA, FQGNSA. The CDR3 is 15 residues long. Trimming pared 5 bases from V and 0 bases from J, leaving 11 bases between. The CDR3 is CASSPGGASNQPQHF. CDR3 DNA: TGTGCCAGCAGCCCCGGCGGGGCTAGCAATCAGCCCCAGCATTTT.

The gene calls are TRBV19 and TRBJ2-3; 13 bases fit TRBD2. Germline V gene data show CDR1 as LNHDA and CDR2 as SQIVND (reference sequence). The CDR3 spans 17 residues. The V and J ends lost 5 bases and 9 bases, in that order; junction bases with no gene match: 14. CDR3 sequence reads: CASSLQGLAGTLETQYF. The CDR3 DNA sequence: TGTGCCAGTAGTCTCCAGGGACTAGCGGGGACCCTCGAGACGCAGTATTTT.

This chain links TRBV10-3 with TRBJ2-5; 8 nucleotides match TRBD2. With 4 bases clipped from V and 0 bases from J, the junction kept 7 bases outside the gene matches. Germline values: CDR1 ENHRY, CDR2 SYGVKD. The length of the CDR3 is 16 residues. As DNA, the CDR3 is TGTGCCATCAGTGGATCCTTACTAGCGGACCAAGAGACCCAGTACTTC. Translating gives CAISGSLLADQETQYF.

The rearrangement joins TRBV4-1 to TRBJ1-1, with D hard to call. CDR1 MGHRA and CDR2 YSYEKL come from the germline V gene. V lost 2 bases and J lost 7, with 14 bases in between. The CDR3 sequence is 14 residues long. In nucleotides, the CDR3 is TGCGCCAGCAGCCAACCCCCAGGCGGCGGTGAAGCTTTCTTT. The encoded protein is CASSQPPGGGEAFF.

The chain recombines TRBV20-1 with TRBJ2-5; the D is unclear. CDR3 length: 13 residues. Germline CDR1 DFQATT, CDR2 SNEGSKA (reference sequence). The ends were cut back, 3 bases at V and 5 bases at J, with 13 bases in the middle. CDR3 in amino acids: CSASQGPPETQYF. The CDR3 DNA reads as TGCAGTGCTAGTCAAGGGCCCCCTGAGACCCAGTACTTC.

The genes are TRBV7-8 and TRBJ2-3; 7 bases match TRBD1. This CDR3 contains 16 residues. J gave up 4 bases and V 2 bases, and 9 bases lay outside the gene matches. Germline V lookup: CDR1 SGHVS, CDR2 FQNEAQ. CDR3 coding DNA: TGTGCCAGCAGCTTAACGTCGACAGGGCGAGCAGATACGCAGTATTTT. Translating gives CASSLTSTGRADTQYF. The variable domain in full, completed from reference TRBV7-8 and TRBJ2-3, reads GAGVSQSPRYKVAKRGQDVALRCDPISGHVSLFWYQQALGQGPEFLTYFQNEAQLDKSGLPSDRFFAERPEGSVSTLKIQRTQQEDSAVYLCASSLTSTGRADTQYFGPGTRLTVL.

This sequence joins TRBV2 and TRBJ2-3; D assignment may be TRBD1 or TRBD2 (8 bases each). Looked up from germline, CDR1 is SNHLY and CDR2 is FYNNEI. This CDR3 has 15 residues. Trimming took 6 bases from V and 1 from J, leaving 14 bases between them. CDR3 nucleotides: TGTGCCAGCAGCCGGGGGGGACAGGGCACAGATACGCAGTATTTT. It codes for CASSRGGQGTDTQYF.

The V gene is TRBV5-5, the J gene TRBJ1-5, with TRBD1 matching over 11 bases. Unmatched junction bases numbered 5, after V lost 5 bases and J lost 4 bases. Looked up from germline, CDR1 is SGHKS and CDR2 is YYEKEE (reference sequence). The CDR3 runs 15 residues. The CDR3 DNA reads as TGTGCCAGCAGACCCGGACAGGGGGCGAATCAGCCCCAGCATTTT. Its protein is CASRPGQGANQPQHF. The whole variable domain, remainder taken from reference TRBV5-5 and TRBJ1-5, is DAGVTQSPTHLIKTRGQQVTLRCSPISGHKSVSWYQQVLGQGPQFIFQYYEKEERGRGNFPDRFSARQFPNYSSELNVNALLLGDSALYLCASRPGQGANQPQHFGDGTRLSIL.

The chain carries TRBV7-9 and TRBJ2-3, with D hard to call. Trimming removed 8 bases at V and 2 bases at J, with 11 bases between. Looked up from germline, CDR1 is SEHNR and CDR2 is FQNEAQ (reference sequence). The CDR3 spans 13 residues. The CDR3 DNA reads TGTGCCAGCCGGGCCAATCCCACAGATACGCAGTATTTT. Translating it yields CASRANPTDTQYF. The full variable domain, with the rest looked up from reference TRBV7-9 and TRBJ2-3, is DTGVSQNPRHKITKRGQNVTFRCDPISEHNRLYWYRQTLGQGPEFLTYFQNEAQLEKSRLLSDRFSAERPKGSFSTLEIQRTEQGDSAMYLCASRANPTDTQYFGPGTRLTVL.

The chain is built from TRBV10-3 and TRBJ1-1, with 9 bases matching TRBD1. After removal of 4 bases from V and 1 base from J, the junction contained 1 base not matched to a gene. The germline gives CDR1 ENHRY, CDR2 SYGVKD. This CDR3 contains 14 residues. CDR3 sequence reads: CAISGQGGNTEAFF. In DNA form, the CDR3 reads TGTGCCATCAGTGGACAGGGGGGGAACACTGAAGCTTTCTTT.

This clone was observed a handful of times. The chain uses TRBV28 and TRBJ2-2, with TRBD2 matching over 7 bases. Looked up from germline, CDR1 is MDHEN and CDR2 is SYDVKM. The CDR3 is 15 residues long. J gave up 5 bases and V 6 bases, and 9 bases lay outside the gene matches. Here the CDR3 DNA reads TGTGCCAGCAGCCCCACGGGGGGAAGAACCGGGGAGCTGTTTTTT. Protein sequence: CASSPTGGRTGELFF.

The J gene is TRBJ1-3, the V gene TRBV6-5; D unresolved. The germline gives CDR1 MNHEY, CDR2 SVGAGI. Trimming took off 7 bases at V and 4 bases at J, with 5 bases between the two ends. This CDR3 has 11 amino acids. The DNA for the CDR3 is TGTGCCAGCACGGGAGGAAACACCATATATTTT. The encoded protein is CASTGGNTIYF.

The chain uses TRBV3-1 (or the pseudogene TRBV3-2) and TRBJ2-5; D not resolved. The V and J ends lost 0 bases and 7 bases respectively, with 15 bases between them. Germline lookup yields CDR1 LGHDT and CDR2 YNNKEL (reference sequence). The CDR3 loop spans 15 amino acids. CDR3 residues: CASSQESWSLGTQYF. The CDR3, as DNA: TGTGCCAGCAGCCAAGAAAGCTGGAGTCTCGGGACCCAGTACTTC.

This clone is a singleton in its sample. CDR3 nucleotides: TGTGCCAGCAGCTTAGGGGTCACAGATACGCAGTATTTT. The encoded protein is CASSLGVTDTQYF. The chain carries TRBV13 and TRBJ2-3, with D uncertain. There are 13 residues in the CDR3. The germline V gene has CDR1 PRHDT and CDR2 FYEKMQ (reference sequence). The germline V and J ends were trimmed by 0 bases and 2 bases, with 3 bases remaining between them. Together with reference TRBV13 and TRBJ2-3, the CDR3 gives the full variable domain: AAGVIQSPRHLIKEKRETATLKCYPIPRHDTVYWYQQGPGQDPQFLISFYEKMQSDKGSIPDRFSAQQFSDYHSELNMSSLELGDSALYFCASSLGVTDTQYFGPGTRLTVL.

The chain links TRBV3-1 (or the pseudogene TRBV3-2) to TRBJ2-3, with 15 bases that match TRBD2. The J segment lost 4 bases and the V segment lost 4 bases, leaving 12 bases of the junction unmatched. Per the germline V gene, CDR1 is LGHDT and CDR2 is YNNKEL (reference sequence). The length of the CDR3 is 19 residues. The CDR3 region is CASSPIRTSGGAVADTQYF. For the CDR3, the DNA is TGTGCCAGCAGCCCCATCCGGACTAGCGGGGGGGCCGTGGCAGATACGCAGTATTTT.

The CDR3 DNA reads as TGTGCCAGCTCAGCAGGGGGCACAGAGACCCAGTACTTC. This codes for CASSAGGTETQYF. This chain connects TRBV18 to TRBJ2-5, with 8 nucleotides matching TRBD1. The CDR3 extends over 13 amino acids. Germline V CDR1 and CDR2: KGHSH, LQKENI. The V gene end was trimmed by 5 bases and the J gene end by 4 bases; junction bases not matched to a gene: 3.

This clone was detected only a few times. V is TRBV28 and J is TRBJ1-5; D perhaps matches TRBD1 (5 bases). Germline assignment: CDR1 MDHEN and CDR2 SYDVKM. There are 17 residues in the CDR3. V was clipped by 2 bases and J by 6 bases, with 20 bases between them. DNA for the CDR3: TGTGCCAGCAGTTTACGGGGGATAAGGGGAAGTACTCAGCCCCAGCATTTT. As protein: CASSLRGIRGSTQPQHF.

CDR3 sequence reads: CASSVSGGYTQETQYF. Written as DNA, the CDR3 is TGTGCCAGCAGCGTAAGCGGGGGGTACACCCAAGAGACCCAGTACTTC. V usage is TRBV9 and J usage is TRBJ2-5; TRBD2 agrees at 9 bases. The CDR3 runs to 16 residues. CDR1 and CDR2 from the germline V gene are SGDLS and YYNGEE. V gave up 1 base and J gave up 1 base; unmatched junction bases: 5.